This TCR beta chain was retrieved from a study of cytomegalovirus exposure and HLA in healthy donors. Notes on the study in general: Segments of the TCR beta V type were, in most cases, productive about 87% or about 30% of the time in an earlier analysis.

Amplification used 60 Vbeta primers and 13 Jbeta primers. The table came from immunoSEQ multiplex PCR; TCRdb's copy has only in-frame clones and leaves some out. This table has around 85,000 clones, 65% to 80% appearing once. The junction had 9 bases not matched to a gene; V was cut back by 4 bases and J by 0 bases. Germline CDR1 reads PRHDT; CDR2 reads FYEKMQ (reference sequence). The CDR3 consists of 17 residues. For this clone: Its specificity is unknown.

Sequenced input: PBMCs. V and J are TRBV13 and TRBJ2-3; 8 bases match TRBD2. This TCR was sampled from a man in his sixties in good health and CMV-seronegative. CDR3 sequence reads: CASSSISGGPSTDTQYF. For the CDR3, the DNA is TGTGCCAGCAGCTCCATCAGCGGGGGCCCTAGCACAGATACGCAGTATTTT.